What follows are 25 T cell receptor beta chains derived from one specimen sequenced in a study of T cells in Graves' hyperthyroidism and ophthalmopathy. RNA transcripts were the template for amplifying TCR beta CDR3 regions. HTBI primers were the set used in a first-round RT-PCR of the TCR CDR3. Via MiXCR, TCRdb re-called the multiplex PCR reads, giving one row per CDR3 protein. The table shows 600,000 to 700,000 distinct CDR3 sequences, with about 45% occurring only once. The source material was peripheral blood or thyroid tissue (not recorded which). Receptors were obtained from an adult man with Graves' disease, either hyperthyroidism or ophthalmopathy (not recorded which).

V gene TRBV19 combines with J gene TRBJ2-2; D remains unclear. The CDR3 runs to 13 residues. Between the trimmed V and J ends, which lost 3 bases and 4 bases, there was a span of 6 bases. CDR1 is LNHDA and CDR2 is SQIVND in the germline V gene (reference sequence). CDR3: CASSIDFTGELFF. CDR3 in DNA: TGTGCCAGTAGTATTGATTTCACCGGGGAGCTGTTTTTT. Combining the CDR3 with reference TRBV19 and TRBJ2-2 gives the whole variable domain DGGITQSPKYLFRKEGQNVTLSCEQNLNHDAMYWYRQDPGQGLRLIYYSQIVNDFQKGDIAEGYSVSREKKESFPLTVTSAQKNPTAFYLCASSIDFTGELFFGEGSRLTVL.

This clonotype has at least ten counts. The chain links TRBV7-8 to TRBJ1-4; D gene unclear. The CDR3 runs to 14 residues. Germline CDR1 SGHVS, CDR2 FQNEAQ. The germline V and J ends were trimmed by 4 bases and 7 bases, with 13 bases remaining between them. The CDR3 is CASSWEGEGEKLFF. The CDR3 DNA is TGTGCCAGCAGCTGGGAGGGTGAAGGTGAAAAACTGTTTTTT.

The gene calls are TRBV9 and TRBJ1-2; D gene ambiguous. V dropped 2 bases and J dropped 3 bases, with 11 bases sitting between them. This CDR3 spans 14 amino acids. Germline V lookup: CDR1 SGDLS, CDR2 YYNGEE. CDR3 sequence: CASSVSRDHYGYTF. CDR3 sequence (DNA): TGTGCCAGCAGCGTGTCTCGGGATCACTATGGCTACACCTTC.

There are a few counts of this clonotype. This chain uses TRBV6-6 with TRBJ2-6; D possibly matches TRBD1 or TRBD2 (5 bases each). The CDR3 covers 15 residues. V was shortened by 2 bases and J by 2 bases, with 7 bases between the two germline ends. CDR1 is MNHNY and CDR2 is SVGAGI in the germline V gene (reference sequence). CDR3 residues: CASSYRGAGANVLTF. The CDR3 bases are TGTGCCAGCAGTTACCGAGGGGCTGGGGCCAACGTCCTGACTTTC.

The genes are TRBV12-3 or TRBV12-4 and TRBJ1-3; D perhaps matches TRBD1 (6 bases). The CDR3 spans 16 residues. V dropped 3 bases and J dropped 4 bases, with 16 bases sitting between them. CDR3: CASSFRTGLFGNTIYF. CDR3 DNA sequence: TGTGCCAGCAGTTTTAGAACAGGGCTTTTCGGAAACACCATATATTTT.

This clonotype was counted once. The V call is TRBV11-2, the J call TRBJ2-5; 10 bases map to TRBD1. J gave up 5 bases and V 5 bases, and 5 bases lay outside the gene matches. The CDR3 is 14 residues long. The germline gives CDR1 SGHAT, CDR2 FQNNGV. The CDR3 region is CASSKGQGWETQYF. CDR3 DNA sequence: TGTGCCAGCAGCAAGGGACAGGGGTGGGAGACCCAGTACTTC.

This clonotype was picked up a small number of times. This chain uses TRBV10-3 with TRBJ1-5; D perhaps matches TRBD1 (6 bases). The CDR3 is 16 amino acids. Germline CDR1 is ENHRY and CDR2 is SYGVKD. Trimming cost V 3 bases and J 6 bases, with 18 bases left between them. The CDR3 loop is CAISESGQSLGQPQHF. In DNA, the CDR3 is TGTGCCATCAGTGAAAGCGGACAGTCTCTAGGTCAGCCCCAGCATTTT.

This chain connects TRBV20-1 to TRBJ1-5; D unresolved. The germline gives CDR1 DFQATT, CDR2 SNEGSKA (reference sequence). The CDR3 is 15 amino acids. V lost 5 bases to trimming and J lost 5 bases, with 19 bases between them. CDR3: CSASWSSGSDQPQHF. CDR3 nucleotide sequence: TGCAGTGCTTCGTGGTCGTCGGGGAGTGATCAGCCCCAGCATTTT.

There are many counts of this clonotype. CDR3 loop: CATSLTENTEAFF. The DNA for the CDR3 is TGTGCCACCTCTCTGACAGAGAACACTGAAGCTTTCTTT. The chain employs TRBV10-3 and TRBJ1-1, with D perhaps matching TRBD1 (5 bases). Trimming removed 10 bases from V and 1 base from J, with 13 bases in between. Germline CDR1 and CDR2: ENHRY and SYGVKD. The CDR3 runs 13 residues.

The genes are TRBV5-1 and TRBJ2-7; 12 bases map to TRBD1. The CDR3 has 16 residues. Germline V gene sequence: CDR1 SGHRS, CDR2 YFSETQ. V was pared by 4 bases and J by 6 bases, with 11 bases of the junction left unmatched. The DNA of the CDR3 is TGCGCCAGCAGCGCATTGACCCGGGACAGGGGGCGCGAGCAGTACTTC. Translated: CASSALTRDRGREQYF.

The chain has TRBV19 and TRBJ2-2; 12 positions match TRBD2. This CDR3 contains 18 residues. The germline CDR1 and CDR2 sequences are LNHDA and SQIVND (reference sequence). The trim removed 2 bases at V and 0 bases at J, leaving 4 bases unmatched. As DNA, the CDR3 is TGTGCCAGTAGTATACAGGGACTAGCGGGTCCGAACACCGGGGAGCTGTTTTTT. This encodes CASSIQGLAGPNTGELFF.

The rearrangement joins TRBV25-1 to TRBJ1-2, with TRBD1 as a possible D gene (6 bases). The CDR3 runs to 14 residues. Germline values: CDR1 MGHDK, CDR2 SYGVNS. V gave up 6 bases and J gave up 7 bases, with 18 bases separating them. Written as DNA, the CDR3 is TGTGCCAGCAGCGAGGGACACGAGATGGGTGGCTACACCTTC. Translated: CASSEGHEMGGYTF.

Ten or more counts support this clonotype. The chain joins TRBV7-9 to TRBJ2-7; TRBD2 matches at 8 bases. The V gene's germline CDR1 is SEHNR and CDR2 FQNEAQ (reference sequence). Trimming at V came to 4 bases and at J to 3 bases, leaving 11 bases not matched to a gene. This CDR3 comprises 16 residues. The CDR3 nucleotides read TGTGCCAGCAGCTCACCCCGCGGGGGGTCGCACTACGAGCAGTACTTC. Its protein product is CASSSPRGGSHYEQYF.

The table lists this clonotype with many counts. The V and J genes are TRBV24-1 and TRBJ1-2; 9 bases are a match to TRBD1. CDR1 and CDR2 from the germline V gene are KGHDR and SFDVKD. The J segment lost 3 bases and the V segment lost 1 base, leaving 14 bases of the junction unmatched. CDR3 length: 19 residues. The CDR3 nucleotides are TGTGCCACCAGTGATTTAGATGGGACAGGGAGAGAGAAGGACTATGGCTACACCTTC. Amino acid sequence: CATSDLDGTGREKDYGYTF.

This clonotype was seen a few times. Compared with germline, one end of the junction differs, possibly owing to a read error. V is TRBV12-3 or TRBV12-4 and J is TRBJ1-2; 10 bases agree with TRBD1. CDR3 length: 12 amino acids. CDR3 sequence (DNA): TGTGCCAGCAGTTTAGCGGCGGGACAGGGGTTCTTC. Translated: CASSLAAGQGFF.

Turning to this clonotype: A junction end diverges from the germline sequence, so it may reflect a read error. J is TRBJ1-5 and V is TRBV7-9, with D tentatively TRBD1 (6 bases). The CDR3 runs to 15 residues. The germline gives CDR1 SEHNR, CDR2 FQNEAQ (reference sequence). The CDR3 DNA sequence: TGCGCCAGCAGCTTGGCCGCGGGGGCGCATCAGCCCCAGCATTTT. Translation gives CASSLAAGAHQPQHF. Combining the CDR3 with reference TRBV7-9 and TRBJ1-5 gives the whole variable domain DTGVSQNPRHKITKRGQNVTFRCDPISEHNRLYWYRQTLGQGPEFLTYFQNEAQLEKSRLLSDRFSAERPKGSFSTLEIQRTEQGDSAMYLCASSLAAGAHQPQHFGDGTRLSIL.

Here the CDR3 reads CASSRTRDRKETQYF. Here the CDR3 DNA reads TGTGCCAGCAGCCGCACCCGGGACAGAAAAGAGACCCAGTACTTC. V usage is TRBV7-9 and J usage is TRBJ2-5, with TRBD1 matching over 7 bases. The CDR3 has 15 amino acids. The ends lost 5 bases at V and 3 bases at J; junction bases unmatched: 9. Germline CDR1 reads SEHNR; CDR2 reads FQNEAQ (reference sequence).

About this clonotype: A junction boundary mismatches the germline segment, possibly from a read error. The gene calls are TRBV10-3 and TRBJ1-2; D gene ambiguous. Germline CDR1 reads ENHRY; CDR2 reads SYGVKD. This CDR3 comprises 12 residues. DNA for the CDR3: TGTGCCATCAGTGAAGATACCTATGGCCACACCTTC. Translating it yields CAISEDTYGHTF.

This clonotype was detected only a few times. One base away lies a much larger clone, so this may be a sequencing read error. The CDR3 loop reads CASSLTGTGAYEQYF. CDR3 nucleotide sequence: TGTGCCAGCAGCTTAACCGGGACAGGGGCCTACGAGCAGTACTTC. The chain employs TRBV7-2 and TRBJ2-7; 10 bases are a match to TRBD1. CDR3 length: 15 residues. After removal of 2 bases from V and 2 bases from J, the junction contained 3 bases not matched to a gene. The germline V gene has CDR1 SGHTA and CDR2 FQGNSA.

This sequence joins TRBV29-1 and TRBJ1-2; 9 bases fit TRBD1. From germline, CDR1 is SQVTM and CDR2 ANQGSEA. This CDR3 spans 14 amino acids. The CDR3 spells CSAARQGEDYGYTF. Here the CDR3 DNA reads TGCAGTGCTGCCAGACAGGGGGAAGACTATGGCTACACCTTC.

This clonotype was observed many times. The V gene is TRBV7-9, the J gene TRBJ2-7, with 13 bases fitting TRBD2. CDR3 length: 18 amino acids. The V and J ends lost 4 bases and 6 bases, in that order; junction bases with no gene match: 15. CDR1 SEHNR and CDR2 FQNEAQ come from the germline V gene (reference sequence). The CDR3 region is CASSSPMTSGRPHAEQYF. CDR3 nucleotide sequence: TGTGCCAGCAGCTCTCCGATGACTAGCGGGAGGCCCCACGCCGAGCAGTACTTC. Based on the CDR3 plus reference TRBV7-9 and TRBJ2-7, the full variable domain is DTGVSQNPRHKITKRGQNVTFRCDPISEHNRLYWYRQTLGQGPEFLTYFQNEAQLEKSRLLSDRFSAERPKGSFSTLEIQRTEQGDSAMYLCASSSPMTSGRPHAEQYFGPGTRLTVT.

This clonotype occurred many times. The chain employs TRBV15 and TRBJ1-1; D remains ambiguous. The CDR3 spans 14 residues. V was clipped by 3 bases and J by 0 bases, with 8 bases between them. The germline CDR1 and CDR2 sequences are LNHNV and YYDKDF (reference sequence). CDR3 amino acids: CATSRDGVNTEAFF. As DNA, the CDR3 is TGTGCCACCAGCAGGGACGGGGTGAACACTGAAGCTTTCTTT.

The V and J genes are TRBV15 and TRBJ1-6; tentatively, D is TRBD1 (5 bases). The length of the CDR3 is 16 residues. Germline V lookup: CDR1 LNHNV, CDR2 YYDKDF (reference sequence). Trimming pared 0 bases from V and 7 bases from J, leaving 13 bases between. This CDR3 is CATSRDAGDGNSPLHF. The CDR3 DNA sequence: TGTGCCACCAGCAGAGATGCCGGGGACGGGAATTCACCCCTCCACTTT.

The rearrangement joins TRBV29-1 to TRBJ1-2; D perhaps matches TRBD1 (5 bases). Deletions cut 8 bases from V and 3 bases from J, with 13 bases between. The germline gives CDR1 SQVTM, CDR2 ANQGSEA. This CDR3 has 12 amino acids. The CDR3 DNA sequence: TGCAGCAGCTGGGACCCAGACTATGGCTACACCTTC. It codes for CSSWDPDYGYTF.

CDR3 bases: TGTGCCAGCAGCCAGGGGCGGACAGCTCCGGACCAAGAGGGGGGCGATACGCAGTATTTT. This sequence encodes CASSQGRTAPDQEGGDTQYF. The gene calls are TRBV14 and TRBJ2-3, with D perhaps TRBD1 or TRBD2 (6 bases each). CDR1 is SGHDN, CDR2 FVKESK, per germline. The ends were cut back, 3 bases at V and 6 bases at J, with 31 bases in the middle. This CDR3 spans 20 amino acids. Full variable domain (remainder filled in from reference TRBV14 and TRBJ2-3): EAGVTQFPSHSVIEKGQTVTLRCDPISGHDNLYWYRRVMGKEIKFLLHFVKESKQDESGMPNNRFLAERTGGTYSTLKVQPAELEDSGVYFCASSQGRTAPDQEGGDTQYFGPGTRLTVL.